A single sample gave rise to the 10 T cell receptor beta chains below, sequenced in a study of cytomegalovirus exposure and HLA in healthy donors. Vbeta (60) and Jbeta (13) primers were used in the PCR. Method: immunoSEQ multiplex PCR; TCRdb's copy keeps in-frame clones and lacks some. The sample has fewer than 200,000 clones; almost 85% are singletons. The specimen sequenced was PBMCs. The receptors were sampled from a woman between 50 and 59 years old in good health and CMV-seronegative.

The chain recombines TRBV5-1 with TRBJ2-1; 9 bases are shared with TRBD2. Germline loops: CDR1 SGHRS, CDR2 YFSETQ. The CDR3 has 15 residues. V lost 4 bases to trimming and J lost 4 bases; unmatched junction nucleotides: 6. CDR3 coding DNA: TGCGCCAGCAGCCCGGCGGGGGGGACATACAATGAGCAGTTCTTC. Translated, it gives CASSPAGGTYNEQFF.

CDR3 region: CASSQGTGTTYEQYF. The CDR3 DNA is TGCGCCAGCAGCCAAGGAACCGGGACTACCTACGAGCAGTACTTC. This chain uses TRBV4-1 with TRBJ2-7, with 7 bases identical to TRBD2. From germline, CDR1 is MGHRA and CDR2 YSYEKL. Germline trimming cut 1 base from V and 2 bases from J; bases unmatched to any gene: 5. The CDR3 is 15 amino acids.

The V and J genes are TRBV7-2 and TRBJ2-7; no definite D call. Germline CDR1 SGHTA, CDR2 FQGNSA. The CDR3 extends over 14 amino acids. V gave up 1 base and J gave up 2 bases, with 9 bases separating them. The DNA of the CDR3 is TGTGCCAGCAGCTTAGGTCCAGTACCCTACGAGCAGTACTTC. This codes for CASSLGPVPYEQYF.

The V call is TRBV6-5, the J call TRBJ1-2, with a weak D call TRBD1 (5 bases). The CDR3 length is 14 residues. The germline gives CDR1 MNHEY, CDR2 SVGAGI. V was cut by 0 bases and J by 6 bases, with 11 bases left in between. The CDR3 DNA follows: TGTGCCAGCAGTTACTCAGCCGGGGGTCATGGCTACACCTTC. Its translation is CASSYSAGGHGYTF.

The rearrangement links TRBV5-1 to TRBJ1-1, with 8 bases identical to TRBD1. The germline V gene encodes CDR1 SGHRS and CDR2 YFSETQ. The CDR3 has 15 residues. The ends lost 4 bases at V and 5 bases at J; junction bases unmatched: 10. CDR3: CASSGDRISWTEAFF. The CDR3 DNA sequence: TGCGCCAGCAGCGGGGACAGGATTTCGTGGACTGAAGCTTTCTTT.

CDR3 protein: CATRRSPFNEKLFF. In DNA form, the CDR3 reads TGTGCCACCAGGCGATCCCCCTTTAATGAAAAACTGTTTTTT. The chain recombines TRBV15 with TRBJ1-4; D is unclear. The CDR3 extends over 14 amino acids. Germline V gene data show CDR1 as LNHNV and CDR2 as YYDKDF (reference sequence). V was cut by 6 bases and J by 4 bases, with 12 bases left in between.

J is TRBJ2-1 and V is TRBV5-6; 7 bases are a match to TRBD2. CDR3 length: 15 residues. J lost 10 bases, V lost 1 base, and 11 bases had no gene match. CDR1 SGHDT and CDR2 YYEEEE come from the germline V gene. The CDR3 DNA is TGTGCCAGCAGCTTGCGCGACGCGGGAGTAATCGAGCAGTTCTTC. The encoded protein is CASSLRDAGVIEQFF. Using reference TRBV5-6 and TRBJ2-1 for the parts outside the CDR3, the full variable domain is DAGVTQSPTHLIKTRGQQVTLRCSPKSGHDTVSWYQQALGQGPQFIFQYYEEEERQRGNFPDRFSGHQFPNYSSELNVNALLLGDSALYLCASSLRDAGVIEQFFGPGTRLTVL.

The chain is built from TRBV5-1 and TRBJ2-1; 14 positions agree with TRBD2. The CDR3 is 14 residues long. Germline CDR1 is SGHRS and CDR2 is YFSETQ. V gave up 4 bases and J gave up 10 bases; unmatched junction bases: 4. CDR3 nucleotide sequence: TGCGCCAGCAGCCCGGGACTAGCGGGAGTGGAGCAGTTCTTC. This gives the protein CASSPGLAGVEQFF.

The chain couples TRBV11-3 to TRBJ2-5, with D uncertain. The germline CDR1 and CDR2 sequences are SGHNT and YENEEA. This CDR3 has 13 amino acids. V was pared by 0 bases and J by 4 bases, with 6 bases between. The CDR3 here is CASSLDFGETQYF. The CDR3, as DNA: TGTGCCAGCAGCTTAGATTTCGGAGAGACCCAGTACTTC.

V usage is TRBV4-1 and J usage is TRBJ2-3, with D possibly TRBD2 on 5 matching bases. The CDR3 is made up of 13 amino acids. Trimming removed 2 bases from V and 7 bases from J, with 10 bases in between. CDR1 and CDR2 (germline): MGHRA, YSYEKL. The DNA of the CDR3 is TGCGCCAGCAGCCAACTCGGACTTTATACGCAGTATTTT. Translation gives CASSQLGLYTQYF.